The 19 T cell receptor beta chains presented below share a single source sample, sequenced in a study of T cell repertoires in ileal Crohn's disease. Profiling relied on immunoSEQ multiplex PCR, and the TCRdb table lists in-frame clones only, not all of them. This table holds around 14,000 clones, about 71% found once. The sample comprised ileal tissue. Receptors originate from an adult with Crohn's disease.

The chain recombines TRBV29-1 with TRBJ1-2, with 7 positions matching TRBD1. From germline, CDR1 is SQVTM and CDR2 ANQGSEA. The CDR3 contains 12 residues. The ends lost 1 base at V and 6 bases at J; junction bases unmatched: 2. In DNA, the CDR3 is TGCAGCGTTGAAGGACAGGGCAATGGCTACACCTTC. It specifies CSVEGQGNGYTF.

CDR3 sequence reads: CAWSLPGQGIYGYTF. CDR3 DNA sequence: TGTGCCTGGAGCCTACCGGGACAGGGGATCTATGGCTACACCTTC. V and J are TRBV30 and TRBJ1-2; 10 bases agree with TRBD1. Trimming at V came to 3 bases and at J to 4 bases, leaving 8 bases not matched to a gene. The CDR3 is made up of 15 amino acids. The germline gives CDR1 GTSNPN, CDR2 SVGIG (reference sequence).

The table lists this clone with a few counts. V and J are TRBV14 and TRBJ1-2, with 9 bases aligning to TRBD1. CDR3 length equals 15 residues. CDR1 SGHDN and CDR2 FVKESK come from the germline V gene. Trimming removed 3 bases from V and 2 bases from J; junction bases left unmatched: 4. CDR3 DNA sequence: TGTGCCAGCAGCCAGAGAGGACAGGGGAACTATGGCTACACCTTC. Translating gives CASSQRGQGNYGYTF.

The rearrangement uses TRBV10-2 and TRBJ2-5; possibly TRBD2 for D (6 bases). Germline CDR1 WSHSY, CDR2 SAAADI. The CDR3 length is 13 residues. V lost 4 bases and J lost 9, with 15 bases in between. The CDR3 spells CASSASSESAQYF. In nucleotides, the CDR3 is TGCGCCAGCAGTGCGTCTAGCGAGTCGGCCCAGTACTTC.

By share, this clone counts as medium-sized. DNA of the CDR3: TGTGCCAGCAGTGTCCGACAGCTCAATAGCAATCAGCCCCAGCATTTT. Protein sequence: CASSVRQLNSNQPQHF. The V and J genes are TRBV6-1 and TRBJ1-5, with D tentatively TRBD1 (5 bases). V lost 4 bases and J lost 0, with 13 bases in between. The CDR3 spans 16 residues. Germline V gives CDR1 MNHNS, CDR2 SASEGT.

The chain carries TRBV6-5 and TRBJ2-1; D is unresolved. Germline CDR1 MNHEY, CDR2 SVGAGI. V lost 2 bases, J lost 2 bases, and 10 bases lay in between. The CDR3 extends over 15 amino acids. Here the CDR3 reads CASSYRSGTYNEQFF. The CDR3 region has the DNA TGTGCCAGCAGTTACCGTAGTGGGACCTACAATGAGCAGTTCTTC.

V usage is TRBV5-4 and J usage is TRBJ2-7; 7 positions agree with TRBD2. V lost 4 bases to trimming and J lost 2 bases; unmatched junction nucleotides: 9. This CDR3 contains 15 residues. The V gene's germline CDR1 is SGHNT and CDR2 YYREEE (reference sequence). CDR3 loop: CASSPSASGPYEQYF. The CDR3 DNA follows: TGTGCCAGCAGCCCCTCTGCTAGCGGTCCCTACGAGCAGTACTTC.

The chain couples TRBV11-2 to TRBJ1-1, with D unresolved. Germline CDR1 SGHAT, CDR2 FQNNGV. V gave up 5 bases and J gave up 4 bases, with 11 bases separating them. This CDR3 comprises 13 residues. The CDR3 is CASSAARGTEAFF. The CDR3 DNA follows: TGTGCCAGCAGCGCCGCACGTGGCACTGAAGCTTTCTTT.

The CDR3 region has the DNA TGCAGCGTTGCGACAGGGTCTGATCAGCCCCAGCATTTT. Its translation is CSVATGSDQPQHF. This chain joins TRBV29-1 and TRBJ1-5, with TRBD1 identical over 7 bases. Germline V CDR1 and CDR2: SQVTM, ANQGSEA. CDR3 length equals 13 residues. Losses at the gene ends were 4 bases for V and 5 bases for J; bases not matched to a gene: 5.

The V call is TRBV28, the J call TRBJ2-7, with unresolved D. Trimming removed 5 bases from V and 2 bases from J, with 19 bases in between. The CDR3 consists of 16 residues. Germline CDR1 MDHEN, CDR2 SYDVKM. The CDR3 here is CASSTSSSTQTYEQYF. The CDR3 DNA follows: TGTGCCAGCAGTACAAGCAGCAGCACCCAAACCTACGAGCAGTACTTC.

The genes are TRBV6-5 and TRBJ2-3; D unresolved. There are 11 residues in the CDR3. The germline V gene has CDR1 MNHEY and CDR2 SVGAGI. The CDR3: CAGRRTDTQYF. The CDR3 DNA sequence: TGTGCGGGTAGGCGGACAGATACGCAGTATTTT.

The chain has TRBV27 and TRBJ2-3; D is possibly TRBD2 (6 bases). Germline V CDR1 and CDR2: MNHEY, SMNVEV (reference sequence). V lost 0 bases and J lost 1, with 20 bases in between. CDR3 size: 19 residues. CDR3 DNA: TGTGCCAGCAGTTTATCGAGGCTAGCGAGGGCCAAACGCACAGATACGCAGTATTTT. Protein: CASSLSRLARAKRTDTQYF.

V is TRBV2 and J is TRBJ2-7, with 11 nucleotides matching TRBD1. From germline, CDR1 is SNHLY and CDR2 FYNNEI. The CDR3 is 14 amino acids. J lost 4 bases, V lost 7 bases, and 6 bases had no gene match. This CDR3 is CASKPGQGGYEQYF. As DNA, the CDR3 is TGTGCCAGCAAACCGGGACAGGGGGGGTACGAGCAGTACTTC.

The V call is TRBV7-8, the J call TRBJ2-3; 11 bases align to TRBD1. This CDR3 contains 16 residues. Germline lookup yields CDR1 SGHVS and CDR2 FQNEAQ. The junction had 4 bases not matched to a gene; V was cut back by 4 bases and J by 1 base. DNA for the CDR3: TGTGCCAGCAGCTCCCGGACAGGGGGCGGCACAGATACGCAGTATTTT. Its protein is CASSSRTGGGTDTQYF.

The chain uses TRBV5-1 and TRBJ2-3; 13 nucleotides match TRBD2. Germline V gives CDR1 SGHRS, CDR2 YFSETQ. The V gene end was trimmed by 3 bases and the J gene end by 8 bases; junction bases not matched to a gene: 6. This CDR3 spans 15 amino acids. The CDR3 here is CASSSSGTSGVTQYF. The CDR3 DNA reads TGCGCCAGCAGCTCCTCCGGGACTAGCGGGGTTACGCAGTATTTT. The full variable domain, with the rest looked up from reference TRBV5-1 and TRBJ2-3, is KAGVTQTPRYLIKTRGQQVTLSCSPISGHRSVSWYQQTPGQGLQFLFEYFSETQRNKGNFPGRFSGRQFSNSRSEMNVSTLELGDSALYLCASSSSGTSGVTQYFGPGTRLTVL.

V gene TRBV4-1 combines with J gene TRBJ2-2; 7 bases fit TRBD2. There are 15 residues in the CDR3. Trimming took 9 bases from V and 1 from J; bases not matched to a gene: 8. Germline V gene lookup returns CDR1 MGHRA and CDR2 YSYEKL. CDR3 region: CASARASGNTGELFF. CDR3 sequence (DNA): TGCGCCAGTGCAAGGGCTAGCGGGAACACCGGGGAGCTGTTTTTT.

This clone appeared a few times. The chain is built from TRBV5-4 and TRBJ2-5; tentatively, D is TRBD2 (6 bases). Germline V gives CDR1 SGHNT, CDR2 YYREEE (reference sequence). The CDR3 length is 15 residues. Trimming took 0 bases from V and 5 from J, leaving 14 bases between them. CDR3 loop: CASSLVPGSGETQYF. The CDR3 coding sequence is TGTGCCAGCAGCTTGGTGCCTGGGAGCGGGGAGACCCAGTACTTC.

The chain carries TRBV2 and TRBJ2-5; D is perhaps TRBD2 (5 bases). The CDR3 spans 14 residues. Germline V gene data show CDR1 as SNHLY and CDR2 as FYNNEI. V was clipped by 1 base and J by 9 bases, with 15 bases between them. CDR3 sequence: CASSEGRLHGAQYF. CDR3 coding DNA: TGTGCCAGCAGTGAAGGCAGACTGCACGGGGCCCAGTACTTC.

This clone was detected only once. This rearrangement joins TRBV14 to TRBJ1-2; D not certain. V was pared by 1 base and J by 2 bases, with 5 bases between. The CDR3 extends over 13 amino acids. Germline-derived CDR1 and CDR2 are SGHDN and FVKESK. Written as DNA, the CDR3 is TGTGCCAGCAGCCAAGGACAAAACTATGGCTACACCTTC. Residues: CASSQGQNYGYTF.